This T cell receptor beta chain was found in a study of blood T cell repertoires in COVID-19. TCRdb's copy holds only in-frame clones and misses some; the assay was immunoSEQ multiplex PCR. The table has about 50,000 clones, about 85% seen once; the top ten hold approximately 6.9%. The CDR3 has 11 amino acids. Between the trimmed V and J ends, which lost 6 bases and 9 bases, there was a span of 9 bases. The V and J genes are TRBV12-3 or TRBV12-4 and TRBJ1-5; D is uncertain. This sequence originates from a man between 60 and 70 years old with acute or convalescent COVID-19. The sequenced sample was peripheral blood. CDR3 sequence (DNA): TGTGCCAGCAGACTGAACGGGCCCCAGCATTTT. Translation gives CASRLNGPQHF.